The entry below describes one TCR beta chain. The repertoire was sequenced with immunoSEQ multiplex PCR; TCRdb's copy has only in-frame clones and lacks some. The sample carries about 220,000 clones, more than 65% recorded once. Germline lookup yields CDR1 MRHNA and CDR2 SNTAGT. V gave up 4 bases and J gave up 3 bases; unmatched junction bases: 4. The CDR3 length is 15 residues. The entry originates in a study of blood T cell repertoires in COVID-19. Sequencing used peripheral blood. The chain joins TRBV6-4 to TRBJ2-3, with TRBD2 matching 10 bases. This receptor was obtained from a woman under 40 who had recovered from COVID-19. The CDR3 is CASSAQGLATDTQYF. As DNA, the CDR3 is TGTGCCAGCAGTGCCCAGGGACTAGCGACAGATACGCAGTATTTT.